These 28 T cell receptor beta chains originate from one sample sequenced in a study of T cells expressing NK-cell markers. From the 5' RACE reads, TCRdb lists one entry per CDR3 protein and no DNA. The table counts a few hundred thousand distinct CDR3 sequences; around 5% lies in the top ten. The sample was blood T cells: a sorted CD56 or NKG2C T cell subset, CD4+ or CD8+ T cells, or bulk PBMC T cells (not recorded which). These receptors were taken from a man aged 18-75 years in good health.

V is TRBV7-9 and J is TRBJ2-3; TCRdb's D call of TRBD2 is untestable without DNA. From germline, CDR1 is SEHNR and CDR2 FQNEAQ (reference sequence). This CDR3 contains 17 residues. CDR3 loop: CASSWGRTSGGTDTQYF.

The chain links TRBV24-1 to TRBJ2-1; no DNA is available, so the TRBD1 call from TCRdb remains unchecked. The CDR3 has 14 amino acids. Germline V gene sequence: CDR1 KGHDR, CDR2 SFDVKD. The CDR3 sequence: CATSDLGQGDEQFF.

The V call is TRBV20-1, the J call TRBJ2-3. The CDR3 is 14 amino acids. Germline-derived CDR1 and CDR2 are DFQATT and SNEGSKA (reference sequence). The CDR3 here is CSARKGSGADTQYF.

The chain combines TRBV5-1 with TRBJ2-7; the TRBD2 assignment by TCRdb is unverifiable without DNA. CDR3 length equals 16 residues. The germline gives CDR1 SGHRS, CDR2 YFSETQ. CDR3 loop: CASSFTTGTATYEQYF.

CDR3 region: CAISDLGGYTEAFF. The rearrangement joins TRBV10-3 to TRBJ1-1; TCRdb outputs TRBD1, but without DNA this stays unchecked. The CDR3 runs 14 residues. CDR1 ENHRY and CDR2 SYGVKD come from the germline V gene.

The rearrangement joins TRBV7-3 to TRBJ2-5; TCRdb gives TRBD2 as the D gene, but with no DNA this cannot be confirmed. From germline, CDR1 is SGHTA and CDR2 FQGTGA. The CDR3 sequence is 15 residues long. The chain's CDR3 is CASSLLGGGQETQYF. The full variable domain, with the rest looked up from reference TRBV7-3 and TRBJ2-5, is GAGVSQTPSNKVTEKGKYVELRCDPISGHTALYWYRQSLGQGPEFLIYFQGTGAADDSGLPNDRFFAVRPEGSVSTLKIQRTERGDSAVYLCASSLLGGGQETQYFGPGTRLLVL.

V usage is TRBV5-1 and J usage is TRBJ2-7; the TRBD1 assignment by TCRdb is unverifiable without DNA. Per the germline V gene, CDR1 is SGHRS and CDR2 is YFSETQ. The CDR3 has 14 amino acids. This CDR3 is CASSFWTRGNEQYF.

The genes are TRBV12-3 or TRBV12-4 and TRBJ2-7; the D gene TCRdb calls, TRBD1, cannot be checked with no DNA. There are 18 residues in the CDR3. The CDR3 sequence: CASNCRGSRRQGRYEQYF.

CDR3 residues: CASSAGKLAGSYNEQFF. This rearrangement joins TRBV5-1 to TRBJ2-1; TCRdb designates TRBD2, a call that cannot be tested without DNA. The CDR3 consists of 17 residues. The germline CDR1 and CDR2 sequences are SGHRS and YFSETQ.

The V and J genes are TRBV6-1 and TRBJ2-7; TCRdb returns TRBD1, unconfirmable since there is no DNA. CDR3 size: 13 residues. From germline, CDR1 is MNHNS and CDR2 SASEGT. The CDR3 region is CASGDRGIGEQYF.

V gene TRBV11-2 combines with J gene TRBJ2-2; TCRdb picks TRBD1, but there is no DNA to check that call. This CDR3 contains 15 residues. The germline CDR1 and CDR2 sequences are SGHAT and FQNNGV. This CDR3 reads CASSPGTGVAGELFF.

V gene TRBV7-3 combines with J gene TRBJ2-2; the D call of TRBD1 rests on TCRdb alone, since no DNA is present to check it. Germline V gene data show CDR1 as SGHTA and CDR2 as FQGTGA. The length of the CDR3 is 19 residues. The CDR3 loop reads CASSSQRRGLGGLTGELFF.

The CDR3 sequence is CSARATGVWGTTEAFF. The genes are TRBV20-1 and TRBJ1-1; TCRdb's D call of TRBD1 is untestable without DNA. The CDR3 extends over 16 amino acids. Germline assignment: CDR1 DFQATT and CDR2 SNEGSKA (reference sequence).

This chain joins TRBV18 and TRBJ1-2; checking the TCRdb D call of TRBD1 is not possible without DNA. Germline V lookup: CDR1 KGHSH, CDR2 LQKENI. This CDR3 has 16 amino acids. This CDR3 is CASSPGQPIANYGYTF.

This chain uses TRBV6-5 with TRBJ2-7; the TCRdb D gene call, TRBD1, has no DNA to confirm it. The germline V gene has CDR1 MNHEY and CDR2 SVGAGI. This CDR3 region has 17 residues. The CDR3 protein is CASSYRGGQGTNNEQYF.

This sequence joins TRBV2 and TRBJ1-2; TCRdb picks TRBD1, but there is no DNA to check that call. Germline V gene lookup returns CDR1 SNHLY and CDR2 FYNNEI. The CDR3 extends over 15 amino acids. The CDR3 sequence is CASSPSPDSPYGYTF.

The rearrangement uses TRBV4-1 and TRBJ1-5. The CDR3 is 14 residues long. Germline V CDR1 and CDR2: MGHRA, YSYEKL. CDR3 protein: CASSQAREGQPQHF.

The chain joins TRBV6-2 or TRBV6-3 to TRBJ2-7; TCRdb gives TRBD2 as the D gene, but with no DNA this cannot be confirmed. Germline CDR1 is MNHEY and CDR2 is SVGEGT. The CDR3 has 14 amino acids. The chain's CDR3 is CASSYQRGLDEQYF.

The chain uses TRBV2 and TRBJ1-2. This CDR3 has 15 residues. The germline V gene has CDR1 SNHLY and CDR2 FYNNEI. The CDR3 sequence: CASTRLRTADYGYTF. The entire variable domain, with the rest obtained from reference TRBV2 and TRBJ1-2, is as follows: EPEVTQTPSHQVTQMGQEVILRCVPISNHLYFYWYRQILGQKVEFLVSFYNNEISEKSEIFDDQFSVERPDGSNFTLKIRSTKLEDSAMYFCASTRLRTADYGYTFGSGTRLTVV.

V is TRBV15 and J is TRBJ2-7; the D gene TCRdb calls, TRBD2, cannot be checked with no DNA. The CDR3 consists of 15 residues. Per germline, CDR1 LNHNV and CDR2 YYDKDF (reference sequence). The CDR3 protein is CATSRDIGTLNEQYF.

The gene calls are TRBV29-1 and TRBJ2-5; TCRdb calls TRBD2, which cannot be checked without DNA. The CDR3 consists of 13 residues. The germline gives CDR1 SQVTM, CDR2 ANQGSEA. Here the CDR3 reads CSLREGFVETQYF. Combining the CDR3 with reference TRBV29-1 and TRBJ2-5 gives the whole variable domain SAVISQKPSRDICQRGTSLTIQCQVDSQVTMMFWYRQQPGQSLTLIATANQGSEATYESGFVIDKFPISRPNLTFSTLTVSNMSPEDSSIYLCSLREGFVETQYFGPGTRLLVL.

V usage is TRBV12-3 or TRBV12-4 and J usage is TRBJ2-7; without DNA, the TCRdb call of TRBD1 cannot be checked. The CDR3 has 15 amino acids. CDR3 in amino acids: CASRLGTGGAYEQYF.

The rearrangement links TRBV2 to TRBJ2-3; TCRdb returns TRBD2, unconfirmable since there is no DNA. Germline V gene sequence: CDR1 SNHLY, CDR2 FYNNEI. The CDR3 is made up of 13 amino acids. The CDR3 sequence is CAPQLADTDTQYF. The complete variable domain, with remaining parts taken from reference TRBV2 and TRBJ2-3, reads EPEVTQTPSHQVTQMGQEVILRCVPISNHLYFYWYRQILGQKVEFLVSFYNNEISEKSEIFDDQFSVERPDGSNFTLKIRSTKLEDSAMYFCAPQLADTDTQYFGPGTRLTVL.

V is TRBV29-1 and J is TRBJ1-2; TCRdb's D call of TRBD1 is untestable without DNA. The CDR3 is made up of 12 amino acids. Germline loops: CDR1 SQVTM, CDR2 ANQGSEA. CDR3 in amino acids: CSAQGGAGGYTF.

The rearrangement links TRBV6-1 to TRBJ1-1; TCRdb's assignment of TRBD1 cannot be checked, as there is no DNA. Germline lookup yields CDR1 MNHNS and CDR2 SASEGT. CDR3 length equals 15 residues. The CDR3 region is CASRRQGNMNTEAFF.

The rearrangement links TRBV12-3 or TRBV12-4 to TRBJ2-1; TCRdb picks TRBD1, but there is no DNA to check that call. This CDR3 comprises 14 residues. The CDR3 region is CASSLRGTHNEQFF.

This rearrangement joins TRBV7-9 to TRBJ2-5; the D call of TRBD2 rests on TCRdb alone, since no DNA is present to check it. Germline values: CDR1 SEHNR, CDR2 FQNEAQ (reference sequence). This CDR3 has 17 residues. This CDR3 reads CASSFDGTRGFWETQYF.

This chain connects TRBV7-2 to TRBJ1-2; checking the TCRdb D call of TRBD1 is not possible without DNA. CDR1 and CDR2 (germline): SGHTA, FQGNSA. The CDR3 sequence is 14 residues long. CDR3 in amino acids: CASSLQGQTYGYTF.